In its sample, the clone carrying this T cell receptor (beta chain) was seen many times. The sample comes from a study of T cells in Graves' hyperthyroidism and ophthalmopathy. RNA transcripts provided the source from which TCR beta CDR3 regions were amplified. Primed by the HTBI set, a first-round RT-PCR was run on the TCR CDR3. TCRdb reanalysed the multiplex PCR reads using MiXCR and keeps one entry per CDR3 protein. The table lists approximately 620,000 distinct CDR3 sequences, more than 11% of them singletons. This receptor was identified in a woman aged 30 to 39 with Graves' hyperthyroidism that later progressed to Graves' ophthalmopathy. Sequenced sample: blood.

The CDR3 sequence is CASSLTPIGGELFF. CDR3 nucleotide sequence: TGTGCCAGCAGCTTGACCCCCATCGGCGGGGAGCTGTTTTTT. This chain joins TRBV7-9 and TRBJ2-2, with no clear D. CDR1 is SEHNR, CDR2 FQNEAQ, per germline (reference sequence). The CDR3 spans 14 residues. The germline V and J ends were trimmed by 3 bases and 7 bases, with 12 bases remaining between them.